The next 17 T cell receptor beta chains were all read from a single sample in a study of cytomegalovirus exposure and HLA in healthy donors. The PCR used 60 Vbeta and 13 Jbeta primers. The assay was immunoSEQ multiplex PCR, and TCRdb's table has in-frame clones only and misses some. The repertoire includes around 29,000 clones, 60% to 80% of them detected once, and more than 40% sits in the top ten. The sequenced sample consisted of PBMCs. All receptors derive from a male donor in good health and CMV-seropositive.

The J gene is TRBJ1-1, the V gene TRBV4-2; perhaps TRBD1 as D (6 bases). The CDR3 runs to 15 residues. Germline V lookup: CDR1 LGHNA, CDR2 YNFKEQ. The ends were cut back, 1 base at V and 0 bases at J, with 9 bases in the middle. CDR3 DNA: TGTGCCAGCAGCCAAGGGGGGCAGCTGAACACTGAAGCTTTCTTT. Translating it yields CASSQGGQLNTEAFF.

This clone has a handful of counts. V is TRBV27 and J is TRBJ2-7; perhaps TRBD2 as D (5 bases). CDR3 length: 14 amino acids. CDR1 is MNHEY and CDR2 is SMNVEV in the germline V gene (reference sequence). V lost 5 bases and J 6 bases, leaving 17 bases between the germline ends. CDR3 amino acids: CASSPRFLRGEQYF. In DNA, the CDR3 is TGTGCCAGCAGTCCCCGGTTCCTACGGGGCGAGCAGTACTTC.

This clone was detected a few times. CDR3 DNA: TGCGCCAGCAGCTTGACAGGGAACAAAGGAGAGCAGTACTTC. Translated, it gives CASSLTGNKGEQYF. The rearrangement links TRBV5-1 to TRBJ2-7; D possibly corresponds to TRBD1 (6 bases). This CDR3 has 14 amino acids. V lost 1 base, J lost 7 bases, and 15 bases lay in between. Per the germline V gene, CDR1 is SGHRS and CDR2 is YFSETQ.

The chain links TRBV10-2 to TRBJ1-1; maybe TRBD1 (6 bases). The CDR3 totals 16 residues. In germline, CDR1 is WSHSY, CDR2 SAAADI. Trimming removed 9 bases from V and 2 bases from J, with 22 bases in between. CDR3 nucleotide sequence: TGCGCCAGTGGAACGGGACATCGCATCCTTAACACTGAAGCTTTCTTT. As protein: CASGTGHRILNTEAFF.

The genes are TRBV27 and TRBJ1-1; D is ambiguous. The germline V and J ends were trimmed by 4 bases and 4 bases, with 13 bases remaining between them. The CDR3 is 14 amino acids. The germline gives CDR1 MNHEY, CDR2 SMNVEV (reference sequence). The CDR3 region is CASSSHQLRTEAFF. The CDR3 bases are TGTGCCAGCAGTTCCCACCAGTTACGCACTGAAGCTTTCTTT.

The chain links TRBV19 to TRBJ1-3; maybe TRBD1 (6 bases). Germline values: CDR1 LNHDA, CDR2 SQIVND (reference sequence). V shed 7 bases and J shed 4 bases, with 14 bases lying between them. This CDR3 is 14 amino acids long. DNA of the CDR3: TGTGCCAGTAAAAGGACAGCCTCGGGAAACACCATATATTTT. Encoded protein: CASKRTASGNTIYF.

The rearrangement links TRBV10-3 to TRBJ2-3; 11 bases are a match to TRBD2. Unmatched junction bases numbered 1, after V lost 10 bases and J lost 1 base. The CDR3 runs to 13 residues. From germline, CDR1 is ENHRY and CDR2 SYGVKD. CDR3: CATGLAGTDTQYF. Here the CDR3 DNA reads TGTGCCACGGGACTAGCGGGCACAGATACGCAGTATTTT.

Only one count was recorded for this clone. This sequence joins TRBV12-5 and TRBJ1-5, with D possibly matching TRBD1 (5 bases). This CDR3 spans 16 amino acids. V lost 0 bases, J lost 2 bases, and 11 bases lay in between. The germline V gene encodes CDR1 LGHNT and CDR2 FRNRAP. CDR3: CASGLVGARGNQPQHF. The CDR3, as DNA: TGTGCTAGTGGTTTGGTAGGGGCAAGGGGCAATCAGCCCCAGCATTTT.

In this sample, this clone turned up a few times. CDR3 protein: CASSLWAEQYF. In nucleotides, the CDR3 is TGTGCCAGCAGCTTGTGGGCCGAGCAGTACTTC. The gene calls are TRBV5-6 and TRBJ2-7; no clear D. Trimming pared 1 base from V and 6 bases from J, leaving 5 bases between. Looked up from germline, CDR1 is SGHDT and CDR2 is YYEEEE. The CDR3 spans 11 residues.

V is TRBV5-6 and J is TRBJ2-2; 11 bases line up with TRBD2. CDR1 SGHDT and CDR2 YYEEEE come from the germline V gene. V trimming: 2 bases; J trimming: 5 bases; junction bases outside the gene matches: 5. This CDR3 comprises 16 residues. The CDR3 coding sequence is TGTGCCAGCAGCTTAAGTCTAGCGGGGGGTACCGGGGAGCTGTTTTTT. It is translated as CASSLSLAGGTGELFF.

The CDR3 loop is CASSLSTGGGKETQYF. The CDR3 bases are TGTGCCAGCAGCTTGTCAACGGGAGGAGGAAAAGAGACCCAGTACTTC. The chain recombines TRBV5-4 with TRBJ2-5, with TRBD2 identical over 7 bases. The trim removed 1 base at V and 3 bases at J, leaving 9 bases unmatched. The CDR3 consists of 16 residues. CDR1 and CDR2 (germline): SGHNT, YYREEE (reference sequence).

The chain is built from TRBV2 and TRBJ1-1; TRBD1 might be the D (5 bases). This CDR3 comprises 14 residues. Per germline, CDR1 SNHLY and CDR2 FYNNEI. The germline V and J ends were trimmed by 4 bases and 9 bases, with 18 bases remaining between them. The CDR3 nucleotides are TGTGCCAGCAGTGGGGGATTGGCAGGGTTTAAAGCTTTCTTT. This codes for CASSGGLAGFKAFF.

This clone came up many times. J is TRBJ2-3 and V is TRBV19; D is uncertain. The CDR3 loop spans 12 amino acids. Germline loops: CDR1 LNHDA, CDR2 SQIVND (reference sequence). With 6 bases removed from V and 5 bases from J, the gap between germline ends came to 9 bases. CDR3 amino acids: CASRQSGDTQYF. CDR3 in DNA: TGTGCCAGTAGACAATCGGGAGATACGCAGTATTTT.

The V and J genes are TRBV6-1 and TRBJ2-5; tentatively, D is TRBD1 (6 bases). Trimming took off 4 bases at V and 4 bases at J, with 19 bases between the two ends. CDR1 is MNHNS, CDR2 SASEGT, per germline. The CDR3 runs 16 residues. The CDR3 nucleotides read TGTGCCAGCAGTGGGCAGGGGCCCGGGACCGGAGAGACCCAGTACTTC. Residues: CASSGQGPGTGETQYF.

The chain carries TRBV7-9 and TRBJ2-1; the match to TRBD1 covers 8 bases. This CDR3 region has 18 residues. J lost 4 bases, V lost 5 bases, and 16 bases had no gene match. The germline gives CDR1 SEHNR, CDR2 FQNEAQ (reference sequence). The CDR3 reads CASSRRPAGGVGYNEQFF. DNA for the CDR3: TGTGCCAGCAGCCGACGCCCTGCAGGGGGCGTGGGTTACAATGAGCAGTTCTTC.

This clone was found once. A much bigger clone sits one base away, suggesting this may be a read error. Other DNA sequences in this sample translate to the same CDR3. V gene TRBV19 combines with J gene TRBJ1-4; no reliable D call. The germline V gene has CDR1 LNHDA and CDR2 SQIVND (reference sequence). The V and J ends lost 4 bases and 0 bases respectively, with 12 bases between them. The CDR3 extends over 16 amino acids. The CDR3 sequence is CASSTARIATNEKLFF. In DNA, the CDR3 is TGTGCCAGTAGTACCGCCAGAATTGCAACTAATGAAAAACTGTTTTTT.

This clone was detected only a few times. The CDR3 is CASSLQASTDTQYF. The CDR3 coding sequence is TGCGCCAGCAGTTTACAGGCTAGCACAGATACGCAGTATTTT. V and J are TRBV5-1 and TRBJ2-3; maybe TRBD1 (5 bases). V shed 5 bases and J shed 0 bases, with 10 bases lying between them. Germline V gene lookup returns CDR1 SGHRS and CDR2 YFSETQ. This CDR3 comprises 14 residues.